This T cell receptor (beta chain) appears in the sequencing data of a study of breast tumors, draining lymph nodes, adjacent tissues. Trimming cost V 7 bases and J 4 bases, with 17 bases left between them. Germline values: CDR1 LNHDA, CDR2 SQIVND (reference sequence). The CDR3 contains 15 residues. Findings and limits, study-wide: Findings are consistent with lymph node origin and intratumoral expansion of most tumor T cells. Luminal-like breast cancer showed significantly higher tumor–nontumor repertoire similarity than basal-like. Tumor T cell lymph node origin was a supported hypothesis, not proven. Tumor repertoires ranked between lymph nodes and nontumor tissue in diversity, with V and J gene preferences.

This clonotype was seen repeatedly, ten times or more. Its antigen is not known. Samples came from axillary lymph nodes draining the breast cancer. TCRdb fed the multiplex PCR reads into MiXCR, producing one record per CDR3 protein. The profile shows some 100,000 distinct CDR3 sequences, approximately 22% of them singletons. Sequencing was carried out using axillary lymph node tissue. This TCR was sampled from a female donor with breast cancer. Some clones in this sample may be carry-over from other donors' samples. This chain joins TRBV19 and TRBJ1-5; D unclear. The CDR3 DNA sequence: TGTGCCAGTATTCCTACAAGGTCATCAAATCAGCCCCAGCATTTT. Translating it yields CASIPTRSSNQPQHF.